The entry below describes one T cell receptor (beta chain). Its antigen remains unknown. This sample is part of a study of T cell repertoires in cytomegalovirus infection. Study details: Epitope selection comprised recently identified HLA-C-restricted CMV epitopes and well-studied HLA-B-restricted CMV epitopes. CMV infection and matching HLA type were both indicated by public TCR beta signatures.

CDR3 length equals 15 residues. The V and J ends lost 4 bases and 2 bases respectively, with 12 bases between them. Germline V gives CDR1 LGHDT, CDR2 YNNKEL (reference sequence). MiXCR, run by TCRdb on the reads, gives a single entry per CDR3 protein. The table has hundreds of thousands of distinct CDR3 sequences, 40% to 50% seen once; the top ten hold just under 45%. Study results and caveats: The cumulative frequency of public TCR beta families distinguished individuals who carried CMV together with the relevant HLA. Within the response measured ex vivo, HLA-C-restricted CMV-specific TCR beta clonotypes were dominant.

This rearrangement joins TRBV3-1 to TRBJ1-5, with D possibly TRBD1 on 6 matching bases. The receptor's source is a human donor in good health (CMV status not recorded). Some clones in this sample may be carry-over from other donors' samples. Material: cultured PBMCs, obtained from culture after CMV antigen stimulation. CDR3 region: CASSLGQRGNQPQHF. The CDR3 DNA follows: TGTGCCAGCAGCCTTGGACAGAGGGGCAATCAGCCCCAGCATTTT.